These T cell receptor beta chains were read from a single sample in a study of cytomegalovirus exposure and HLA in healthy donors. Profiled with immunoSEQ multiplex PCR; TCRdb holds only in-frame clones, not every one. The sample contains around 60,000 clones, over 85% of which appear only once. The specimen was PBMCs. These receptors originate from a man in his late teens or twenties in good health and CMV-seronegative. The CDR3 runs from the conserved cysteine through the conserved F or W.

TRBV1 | CTSSQGVAGVGVGETQYF
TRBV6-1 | CASSERTSGSPPYEQYF
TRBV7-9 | CASSSSPDTEAFF
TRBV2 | CASRSKLNEKLFF
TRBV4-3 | CASSPQVGAKEAFF
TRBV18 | CASSPRNLAGYADTQYF
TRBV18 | CASSPSTSGGDGELFF
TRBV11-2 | CASSEYTQETQYF
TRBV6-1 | CASSEASVRTYEQYF
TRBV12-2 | CASRLAALARTYNEQFF
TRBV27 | CASSSSGTGGYGYTF
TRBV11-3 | CASSLDLGLAPYNEQFF
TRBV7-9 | CASSQGRVSYEQYF
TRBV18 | CASSPTRDTEAFF
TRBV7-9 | CARSGASTDTQYF
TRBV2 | CASNRDRPNTEAFF
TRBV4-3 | CASSPSEQPYTGELFF
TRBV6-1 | CASAGLVFDTDTQYF